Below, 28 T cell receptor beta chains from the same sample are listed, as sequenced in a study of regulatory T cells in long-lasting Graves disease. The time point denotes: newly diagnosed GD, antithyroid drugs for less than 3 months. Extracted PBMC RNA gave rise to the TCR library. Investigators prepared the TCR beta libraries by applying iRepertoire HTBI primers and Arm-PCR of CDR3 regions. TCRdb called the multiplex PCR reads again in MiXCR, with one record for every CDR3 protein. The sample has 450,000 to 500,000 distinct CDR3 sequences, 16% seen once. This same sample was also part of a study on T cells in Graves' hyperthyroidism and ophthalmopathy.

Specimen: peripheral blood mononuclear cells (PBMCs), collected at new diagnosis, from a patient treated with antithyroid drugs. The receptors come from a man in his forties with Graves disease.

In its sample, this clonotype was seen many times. CDR3 amino acids: CASSYVNTGELFF. Written as DNA, the CDR3 is TGTGCCAGCAGTTACGTGAACACCGGGGAGCTGTTTTTT. The chain uses TRBV28 and TRBJ2-2; D is unclear. The CDR3 loop spans 13 amino acids. V lost 4 bases to trimming and J lost 1 base, with 4 bases between them. CDR1 MDHEN and CDR2 SYDVKM come from the germline V gene.

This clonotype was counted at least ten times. This CDR3 reads CASKKTGDFDQPQHF. The CDR3 nucleotides are TGTGCCAGCAAAAAGACAGGGGATTTCGATCAGCCCCAGCATTTT. The chain joins TRBV27 to TRBJ1-5, with TRBD1 matching 8 bases. With 7 bases clipped from V and 5 bases from J, the junction kept 10 bases outside the gene matches. The CDR3 spans 15 residues. Germline V CDR1 and CDR2: MNHEY, SMNVEV (reference sequence).

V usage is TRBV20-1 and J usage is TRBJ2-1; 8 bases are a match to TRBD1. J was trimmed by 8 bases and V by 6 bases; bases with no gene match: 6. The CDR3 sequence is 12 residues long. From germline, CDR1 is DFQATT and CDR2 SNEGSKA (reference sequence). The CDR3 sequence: CSATDRDYEQFF. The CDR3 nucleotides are TGCAGTGCCACGGACAGGGATTATGAGCAGTTCTTC.

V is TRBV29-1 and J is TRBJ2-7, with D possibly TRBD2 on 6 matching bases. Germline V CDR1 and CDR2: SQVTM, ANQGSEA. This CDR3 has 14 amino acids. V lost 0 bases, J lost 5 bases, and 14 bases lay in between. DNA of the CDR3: TGCAGCGTTGAAGACCCCGGGGGTATGAACGAGCAGTACTTC. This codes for CSVEDPGGMNEQYF.

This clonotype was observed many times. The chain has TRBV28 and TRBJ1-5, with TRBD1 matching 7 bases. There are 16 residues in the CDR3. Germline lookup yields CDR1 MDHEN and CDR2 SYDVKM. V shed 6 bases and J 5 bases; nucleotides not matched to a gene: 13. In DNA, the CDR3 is TGTGCCAGCAGCACTGAACAGGGGTTGGGGCATCAGCCCCAGCATTTT. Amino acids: CASSTEQGLGHQPQHF.

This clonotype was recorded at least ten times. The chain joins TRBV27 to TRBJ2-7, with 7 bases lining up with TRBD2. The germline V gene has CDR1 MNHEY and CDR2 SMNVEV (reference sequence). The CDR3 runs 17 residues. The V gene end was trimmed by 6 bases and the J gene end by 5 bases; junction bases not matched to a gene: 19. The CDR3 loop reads CASSSKRGAGLTDEQYF. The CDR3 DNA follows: TGTGCCAGCAGCTCCAAAAGGGGAGCGGGACTTACGGACGAGCAGTACTTC.

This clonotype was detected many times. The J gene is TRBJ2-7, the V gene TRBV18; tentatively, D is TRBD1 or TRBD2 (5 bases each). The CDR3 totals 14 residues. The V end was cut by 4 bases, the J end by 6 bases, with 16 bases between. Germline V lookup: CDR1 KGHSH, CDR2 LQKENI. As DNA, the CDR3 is TGTGCCAGCTCACGCGGGCCCGAGGGGCGCGAGCAGTACTTC. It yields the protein CASSRGPEGREQYF.

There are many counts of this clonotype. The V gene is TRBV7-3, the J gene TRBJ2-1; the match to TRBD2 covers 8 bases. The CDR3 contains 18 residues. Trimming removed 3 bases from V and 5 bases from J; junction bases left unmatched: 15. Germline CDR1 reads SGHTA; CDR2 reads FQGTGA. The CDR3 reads CASSLTAGAGGRDNEQFF. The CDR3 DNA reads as TGTGCCAGCAGCTTGACCGCAGGGGCGGGAGGTAGGGACAATGAGCAGTTCTTC.

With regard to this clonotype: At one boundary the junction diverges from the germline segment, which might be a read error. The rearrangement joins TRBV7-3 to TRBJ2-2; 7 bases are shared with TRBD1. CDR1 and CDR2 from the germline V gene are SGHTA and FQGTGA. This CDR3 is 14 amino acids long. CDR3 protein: CASRGQSNTGKLFF. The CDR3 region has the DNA TGTGCCAGCAGGGGACAGTCGAACACCGGGAAGCTGTTTTTT.

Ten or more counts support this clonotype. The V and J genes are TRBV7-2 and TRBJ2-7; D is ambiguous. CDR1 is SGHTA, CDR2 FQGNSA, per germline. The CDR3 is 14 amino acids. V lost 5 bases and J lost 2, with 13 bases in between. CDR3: CASSPRTAAYEQYF. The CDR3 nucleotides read TGTGCCAGCAGCCCAAGGACGGCTGCCTACGAGCAGTACTTC.

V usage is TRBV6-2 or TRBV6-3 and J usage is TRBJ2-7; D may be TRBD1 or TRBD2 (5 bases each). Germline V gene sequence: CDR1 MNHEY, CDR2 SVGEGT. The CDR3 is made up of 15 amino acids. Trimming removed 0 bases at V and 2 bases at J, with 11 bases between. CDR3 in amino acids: CASSYSTGATYEQYF. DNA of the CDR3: TGTGCCAGCAGTTACTCGACCGGGGCGACCTACGAGCAGTACTTC.

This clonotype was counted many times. This CDR3 reads CSVRSPGSATQYF. Here the CDR3 DNA reads TGCAGCGTTCGCAGCCCTGGGTCCGCTACGCAGTATTTT. V is TRBV29-1 and J is TRBJ2-3; no clear D gene. CDR3 length equals 13 residues. V was shortened by 5 bases and J by 8 bases, with 17 bases between the two germline ends. Germline CDR1 reads SQVTM; CDR2 reads ANQGSEA.

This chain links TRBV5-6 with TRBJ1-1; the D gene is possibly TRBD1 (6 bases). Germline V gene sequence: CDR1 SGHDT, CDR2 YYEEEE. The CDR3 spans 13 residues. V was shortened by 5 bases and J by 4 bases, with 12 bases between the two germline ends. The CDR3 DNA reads TGTGCCAGCAGACTACGGGGGGCCACTGAAGCTTTCTTT. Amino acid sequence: CASRLRGATEAFF. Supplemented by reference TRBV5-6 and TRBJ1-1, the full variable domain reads DAGVTQSPTHLIKTRGQQVTLRCSPKSGHDTVSWYQQALGQGPQFIFQYYEEEERQRGNFPDRFSGHQFPNYSSELNVNALLLGDSALYLCASRLRGATEAFFGQGTRLTVV.

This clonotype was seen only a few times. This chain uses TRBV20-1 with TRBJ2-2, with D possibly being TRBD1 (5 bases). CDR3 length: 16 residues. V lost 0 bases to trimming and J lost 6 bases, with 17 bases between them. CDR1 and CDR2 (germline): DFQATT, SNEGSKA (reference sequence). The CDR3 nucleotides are TGCAGTGCTAGAGATCTCTATCAGGGTAGCTCCGGGGAGCTGTTTTTT. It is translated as CSARDLYQGSSGELFF.

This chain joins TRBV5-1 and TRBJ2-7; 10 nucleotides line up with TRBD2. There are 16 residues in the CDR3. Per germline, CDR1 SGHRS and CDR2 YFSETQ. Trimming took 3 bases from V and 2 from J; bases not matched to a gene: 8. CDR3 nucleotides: TGCGCCAGCAGCTCAGGGGGGCTAGCGGGAGCCTACGAGCAGTACTTC. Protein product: CASSSGGLAGAYEQYF.

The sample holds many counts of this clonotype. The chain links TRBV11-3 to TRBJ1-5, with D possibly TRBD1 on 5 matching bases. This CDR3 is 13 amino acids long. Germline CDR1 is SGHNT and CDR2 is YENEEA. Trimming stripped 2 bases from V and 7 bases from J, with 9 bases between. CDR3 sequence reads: CASSLQQDQPQHF. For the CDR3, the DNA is TGTGCCAGCAGCTTACAACAGGACCAGCCCCAGCATTTT.

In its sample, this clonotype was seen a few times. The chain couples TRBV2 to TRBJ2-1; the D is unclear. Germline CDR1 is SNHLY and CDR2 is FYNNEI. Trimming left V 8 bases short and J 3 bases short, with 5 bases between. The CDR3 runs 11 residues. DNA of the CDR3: TGTGCCAGCCGTTACTACAATGAGCAGTTCTTC. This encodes CASRYYNEQFF.

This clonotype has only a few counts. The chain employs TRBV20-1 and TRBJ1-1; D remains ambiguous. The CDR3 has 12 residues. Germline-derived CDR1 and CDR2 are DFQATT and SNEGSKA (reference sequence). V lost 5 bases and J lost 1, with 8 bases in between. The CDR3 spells CSAGRSNTEAFF. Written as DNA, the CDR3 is TGCAGTGCTGGCAGGTCGAACACTGAAGCTTTCTTT.

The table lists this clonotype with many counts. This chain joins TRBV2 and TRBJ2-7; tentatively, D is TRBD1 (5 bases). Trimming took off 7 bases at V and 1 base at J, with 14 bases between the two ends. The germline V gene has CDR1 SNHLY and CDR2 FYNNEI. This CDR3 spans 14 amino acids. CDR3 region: CASTRETVSYEQYF. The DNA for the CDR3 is TGTGCCAGCACCAGGGAAACGGTTTCCTACGAGCAGTACTTC. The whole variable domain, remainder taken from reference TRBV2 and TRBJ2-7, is EPEVTQTPSHQVTQMGQEVILRCVPISNHLYFYWYRQILGQKVEFLVSFYNNEISEKSEIFDDQFSVERPDGSNFTLKIRSTKLEDSAMYFCASTRETVSYEQYFGPGTRLTVT.

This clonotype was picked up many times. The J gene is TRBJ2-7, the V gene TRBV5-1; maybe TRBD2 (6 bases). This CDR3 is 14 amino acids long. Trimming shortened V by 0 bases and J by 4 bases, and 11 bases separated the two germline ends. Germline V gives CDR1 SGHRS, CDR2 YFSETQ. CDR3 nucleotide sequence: TGCGCCAGCAGCTTGGTGGGGACTCAGTACGAGCAGTACTTC. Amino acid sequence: CASSLVGTQYEQYF.

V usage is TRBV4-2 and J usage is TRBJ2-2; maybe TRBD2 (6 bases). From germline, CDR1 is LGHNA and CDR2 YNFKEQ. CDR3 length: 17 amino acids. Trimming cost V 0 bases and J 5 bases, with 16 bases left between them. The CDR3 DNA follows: TGTGCCAGCAGCCAAGAGGGGACGGGAGTTGGTACCGGGGAGCTGTTTTTT. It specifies CASSQEGTGVGTGELFF.

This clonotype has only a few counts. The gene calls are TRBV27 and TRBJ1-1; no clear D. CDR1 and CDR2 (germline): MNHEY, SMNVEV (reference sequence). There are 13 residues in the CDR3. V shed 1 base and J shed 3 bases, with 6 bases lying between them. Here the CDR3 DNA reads TGTGCCAGCAGTTTATGGCGCGACACTGAAGCTTTCTTT. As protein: CASSLWRDTEAFF.

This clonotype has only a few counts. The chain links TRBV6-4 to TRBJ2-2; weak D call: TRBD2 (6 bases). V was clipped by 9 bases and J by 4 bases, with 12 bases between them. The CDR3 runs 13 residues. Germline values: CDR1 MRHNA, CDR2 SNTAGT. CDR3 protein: CASSGDLTGELFF. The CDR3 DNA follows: TGTGCCAGTTCGGGGGACCTCACCGGGGAGCTGTTTTTT.

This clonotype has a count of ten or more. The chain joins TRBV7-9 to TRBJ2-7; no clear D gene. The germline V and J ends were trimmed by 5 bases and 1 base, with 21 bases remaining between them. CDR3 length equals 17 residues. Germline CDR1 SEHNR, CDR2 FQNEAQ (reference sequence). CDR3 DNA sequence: TGTGCCAGCAGCCTACCGACGCTGGGCACTATATCCTACGAGCAGTACTTC. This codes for CASSLPTLGTISYEQYF.

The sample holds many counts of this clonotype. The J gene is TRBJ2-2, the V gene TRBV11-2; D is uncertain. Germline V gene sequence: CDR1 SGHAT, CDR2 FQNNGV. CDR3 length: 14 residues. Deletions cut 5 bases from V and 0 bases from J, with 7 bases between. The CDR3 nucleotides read TGTGCCAGCAGCGGATATGCGAACACCGGGGAGCTGTTTTTT. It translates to CASSGYANTGELFF.

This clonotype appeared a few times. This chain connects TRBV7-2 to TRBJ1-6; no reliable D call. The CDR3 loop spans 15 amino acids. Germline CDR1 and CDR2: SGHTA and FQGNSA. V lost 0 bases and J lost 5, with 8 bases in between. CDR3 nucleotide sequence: TGTGCCAGCAGCTTAGCTCACAACCATAATTCACCCCTCCACTTT. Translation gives CASSLAHNHNSPLHF.

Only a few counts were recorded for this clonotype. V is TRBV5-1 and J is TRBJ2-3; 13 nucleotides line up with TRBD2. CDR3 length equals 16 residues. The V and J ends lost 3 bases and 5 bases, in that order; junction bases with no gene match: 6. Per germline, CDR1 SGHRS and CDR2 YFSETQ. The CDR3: CASSSGLAGVRDTQYF. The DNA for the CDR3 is TGCGCCAGCAGCTCAGGACTAGCGGGAGTTCGAGATACGCAGTATTTT.

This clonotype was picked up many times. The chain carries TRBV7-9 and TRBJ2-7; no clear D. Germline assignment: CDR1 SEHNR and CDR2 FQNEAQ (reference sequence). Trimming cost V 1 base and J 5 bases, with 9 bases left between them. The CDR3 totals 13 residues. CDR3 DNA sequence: TGTGCCAGCAGCTTAGTTGGTGTTGACGAGCAGTACTTC. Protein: CASSLVGVDEQYF.